A single T cell receptor (beta chain) is shown here with its context. The V gene lost 3 bases and the J gene lost 4 bases, with 9 bases spanning the gap. The CDR3 totals 14 residues. Germline values: CDR1 SGHAT, CDR2 FQNNGV. Authors' analysis steps: Amplifying reference gene primers gave estimates of nucleated cell counts. The repertoire was sequenced with immunoSEQ multiplex PCR; TCRdb's copy has only in-frame clones and lacks some. For V, J and clone size, that table is used; D and trimming come from the DNA. The data show approximately 150,000 clones, approximately 86% seen once. The data originate from a study of blood T cell repertoires in COVID-19. Study-level background: There were acute and convalescent COVID-19 samples, and they came from the United States, Italy and Spain. Sample material is recorded as cDNA or gDNA derived from T cells, B-cell-depleted T cells, or PBMCs.

The origin of this receptor is a man between 65 and 85 years old with acute or convalescent COVID-19. The chain uses TRBV11-2 and TRBJ1-4; D uncertain. Source material: peripheral blood. CDR3: CASSFRGNNEKLFF. For the CDR3, the DNA is TGTGCCAGCAGCTTCAGAGGAAATAATGAAAAACTGTTTTTT. Supplemented by reference TRBV11-2 and TRBJ1-4, the full variable domain reads EAGVAQSPRYKIIEKRQSVAFWCNPISGHATLYWYQQILGQGPKLLIQFQNNGVVDDSQLPKDRFSAERLKGVDSTLKIQPAKLEDSAVYLCASSFRGNNEKLFFGSGTQLSVL.